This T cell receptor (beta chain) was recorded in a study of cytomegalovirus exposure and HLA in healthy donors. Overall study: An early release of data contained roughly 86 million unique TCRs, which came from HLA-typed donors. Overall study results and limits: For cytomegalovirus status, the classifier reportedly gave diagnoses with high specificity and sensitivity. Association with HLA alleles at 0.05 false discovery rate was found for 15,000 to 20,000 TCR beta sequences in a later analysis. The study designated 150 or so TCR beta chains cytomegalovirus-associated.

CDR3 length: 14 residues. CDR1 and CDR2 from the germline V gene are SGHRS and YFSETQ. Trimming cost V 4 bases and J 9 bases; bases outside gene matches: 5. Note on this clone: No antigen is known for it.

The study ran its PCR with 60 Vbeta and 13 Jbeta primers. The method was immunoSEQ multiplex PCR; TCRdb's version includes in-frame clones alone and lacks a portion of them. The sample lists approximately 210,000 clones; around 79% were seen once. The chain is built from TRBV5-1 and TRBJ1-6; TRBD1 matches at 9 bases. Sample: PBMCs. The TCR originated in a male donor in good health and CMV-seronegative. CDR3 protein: CASSRGTGFSPLHF. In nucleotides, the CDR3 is TGCGCCAGCAGCCGGGGGACAGGGTTTTCACCCCTCCACTTT.